What follows are 27 T cell receptor beta chains derived from one specimen sequenced in a study of blood T cell repertoires in COVID-19. Generated by immunoSEQ multiplex PCR, the TCRdb table keeps only in-frame clones and is missing some. Among 400,000 or so clones listed, roughly 87% were seen once. Sequenced sample: PBMCs or T cells enriched from blood (not recorded which). Every receptor here comes from a man aged 18 to 29 who had recovered from COVID-19.

The chain is built from TRBV2 and TRBJ1-1, with D perhaps matching TRBD1 (5 bases). The V end was cut by 7 bases, the J end by 1 base, with 10 bases between. This CDR3 contains 13 residues. Looked up from germline, CDR1 is SNHLY and CDR2 is FYNNEI. The CDR3 coding sequence is TGTGCCAGCATCGGACAACCGAACACTGAAGCTTTCTTT. This translates into CASIGQPNTEAFF.

This clone was seen a handful of times. The chain employs TRBV18 and TRBJ2-7, with 7 bases identical to TRBD2. The V and J ends lost 3 bases and 0 bases, in that order; junction bases with no gene match: 5. The CDR3 spans 15 residues. Germline CDR1 is KGHSH and CDR2 is LQKENI. CDR3 protein: CASSPGGDFSYEQYF. In nucleotides, the CDR3 is TGTGCCAGCTCACCGGGGGGGGATTTCTCCTACGAGCAGTACTTC.

This chain links TRBV3-1 (or the pseudogene TRBV3-2) with TRBJ1-3; 9 bases fit TRBD1. CDR1 and CDR2 (germline): LGHDT, YNNKEL (reference sequence). V shed 0 bases and J 8 bases; nucleotides not matched to a gene: 2. The CDR3 totals 14 residues. For the CDR3, the DNA is TGTGCCAGCAGCCAAGAAACAGGGGGCCACACCATATATTTT. It codes for CASSQETGGHTIYF.

This chain links TRBV28 with TRBJ2-4; TRBD2 aligns across 10 bases. Germline V gene data show CDR1 as MDHEN and CDR2 as SYDVKM. The CDR3 runs 21 residues. J lost 0 bases, V lost 2 bases, and 16 bases had no gene match. The CDR3 sequence: CASSLNVRASGGKLAKNIQYF. DNA of the CDR3: TGTGCCAGCAGTTTAAATGTACGAGCTAGCGGGGGCAAGCTAGCCAAAAACATTCAGTACTTC.

The CDR3 region is CASFRDRGAQPQHF. In DNA form, the CDR3 reads TGTGCCAGCTTCCGGGACAGGGGAGCTCAGCCCCAGCATTTT. The rearrangement joins TRBV2 to TRBJ1-5; 10 nucleotides align to TRBD1. This CDR3 is 14 amino acids long. V gave up 8 bases and J gave up 6 bases; unmatched junction bases: 7. CDR1 and CDR2 (germline): SNHLY, FYNNEI.

This chain uses TRBV30 with TRBJ1-6, with D hard to call. This CDR3 region has 15 residues. Trimming pared 5 bases from V and 9 bases from J, leaving 20 bases between. Germline CDR1 reads GTSNPN; CDR2 reads SVGIG (reference sequence). For the CDR3, the DNA is TGTGCCTGGCGGAGCCTGTCCTTAATTGCTTCACCCCTCCACTTT. It codes for CAWRSLSLIASPLHF.

This chain joins TRBV27 and TRBJ1-6; TRBD1 might be the D (6 bases). The CDR3 length is 17 residues. V was cut by 2 bases and J by 7 bases, with 18 bases left in between. Germline V lookup: CDR1 MNHEY, CDR2 SMNVEV (reference sequence). The CDR3 protein is CASSLRKGQGMNSPLHF. The CDR3, as DNA: TGTGCCAGCAGTTTAAGGAAAGGGCAGGGGATGAATTCACCCCTCCACTTT.

This clone was counted once. CDR3 sequence reads: CASGTGNGYTF. For the CDR3, the DNA is TGTGCCAGCGGGACAGGGAATGGCTACACCTTC. The chain is built from TRBV3-1 (or the pseudogene TRBV3-2) and TRBJ1-2; the match to TRBD1 covers 9 bases. The germline CDR1 and CDR2 sequences are LGHDT and YNNKEL (reference sequence). The CDR3 is 11 amino acids. J was trimmed by 6 bases and V by 8 bases; bases with no gene match: 1.

The chain links TRBV6-6 to TRBJ1-1; D remains ambiguous. CDR1 is MNHNY and CDR2 is SVGAGI in the germline V gene (reference sequence). With 6 bases removed from V and 2 bases from J, the gap between germline ends came to 13 bases. This CDR3 comprises 14 residues. CDR3 coding DNA: TGTGCCAGCAGCCTAGGAGGGATCAACACTGAAGCTTTCTTT. Encoded protein: CASSLGGINTEAFF.

The rearrangement links TRBV6-5 to TRBJ1-5; a weak D match, TRBD1 (5 bases). The V gene lost 8 bases and the J gene lost 6 bases, with 11 bases spanning the gap. The germline V gene encodes CDR1 MNHEY and CDR2 SVGAGI. The CDR3 length is 12 residues. For the CDR3, the DNA is TGTGCCAGCGGGGGGTCAGGTCAGCCCCAGCATTTT. It specifies CASGGSGQPQHF.

This clone has only one observation. The rearrangement uses TRBV7-9 and TRBJ2-1, with 10 positions matching TRBD2. The germline V gene has CDR1 SEHNR and CDR2 FQNEAQ (reference sequence). Losses at the gene ends were 5 bases for V and 2 bases for J; bases not matched to a gene: 3. The CDR3 spans 15 residues. CDR3 region: CASSPGLATYNEQFF. The CDR3 bases are TGTGCCAGCAGCCCGGGACTAGCGACCTACAATGAGCAGTTCTTC.

This clone was observed once. The rearrangement uses TRBV19 and TRBJ2-1, with 12 bases lining up with TRBD2. The germline V gene encodes CDR1 LNHDA and CDR2 SQIVND (reference sequence). The junction had 10 bases not matched to a gene; V was cut back by 7 bases and J by 6 bases. The CDR3 totals 16 residues. The CDR3 loop is CASTEGTSGYLNEQFF. The CDR3 region has the DNA TGTGCCAGTACCGAGGGGACTAGCGGGTACCTCAATGAGCAGTTCTTC.

V and J are TRBV5-8 and TRBJ2-1, with D perhaps TRBD2 (5 bases). CDR1 is SGHTS, CDR2 YDEGEE, per germline. The V and J ends lost 6 bases and 6 bases respectively, with 22 bases between them. The CDR3 sequence is 16 residues long. The CDR3 bases are TGTGCCAGCACCCACCGGCAAGCGGCGCTTTCCAATGAGCAGTTCTTC. It translates to CASTHRQAALSNEQFF.

J is TRBJ1-5 and V is TRBV6-5, with TRBD1 matching 9 bases. V shed 6 bases and J 3 bases; nucleotides not matched to a gene: 6. The CDR3 sequence is 15 residues long. CDR1 MNHEY and CDR2 SVGAGI come from the germline V gene. In DNA, the CDR3 is TGTGCCAGCAGGGGAAGGACAGGGGACAATCAGCCCCAGCATTTT. Its protein is CASRGRTGDNQPQHF.

This chain joins TRBV20-1 and TRBJ2-5; D gene uncertain. Trimming removed 5 bases at V and 4 bases at J, with 8 bases between. Per the germline V gene, CDR1 is DFQATT and CDR2 is SNEGSKA (reference sequence). The CDR3 runs 11 residues. The CDR3 bases are TGCAGTGCTTCGAGGCCAGAGACCCAGTACTTC. Its protein is CSASRPETQYF.

This clone was seen only once. V usage is TRBV6-5 and J usage is TRBJ2-3, with a tentative D call TRBD2 (6 bases). CDR1 and CDR2 from the germline V gene are MNHEY and SVGAGI. With 8 bases removed from V and 5 bases from J, the gap between germline ends came to 14 bases. The CDR3 is 13 amino acids. The CDR3 DNA is TGTGCCAGCCTGGGGACTGCAGGAGATACGCAGTATTTT. Its protein is CASLGTAGDTQYF.

In DNA form, the CDR3 reads TGTGCCTGGAGTCCGGACAGGGCTAATGGCTACACCTTC. Its translation is CAWSPDRANGYTF. This chain uses TRBV30 with TRBJ1-2; 8 bases align to TRBD1. The CDR3 is 13 amino acids. J lost 6 bases, V lost 2 bases, and 5 bases had no gene match. Germline V gene lookup returns CDR1 GTSNPN and CDR2 SVGIG (reference sequence).

CDR3 sequence: CASSPDRDYGYTF. In nucleotides, the CDR3 is TGTGCCAGCAGCCCGGACAGGGACTATGGCTACACCTTC. This chain connects TRBV5-8 to TRBJ1-2; 8 bases match TRBD1. The V segment lost 4 bases and the J segment 3 bases; nucleotides outside the gene matches: 2. CDR1 is SGHTS, CDR2 YDEGEE, per germline. The CDR3 covers 13 residues.

The rearrangement joins TRBV5-1 to TRBJ2-7; TRBD2 matches 14 bases. The CDR3 sequence is 15 residues long. Germline loops: CDR1 SGHRS, CDR2 YFSETQ. Losses at the gene ends were 5 bases for V and 2 bases for J; bases not matched to a gene: 3. CDR3 amino acids: CASSRTSGGPYEQYF. The DNA for the CDR3 is TGCGCCAGCAGTCGGACTAGCGGGGGGCCCTACGAGCAGTACTTC. The full variable domain, completed using reference TRBV5-1 and TRBJ2-7, is KAGVTQTPRYLIKTRGQQVTLSCSPISGHRSVSWYQQTPGQGLQFLFEYFSETQRNKGNFPGRFSGRQFSNSRSEMNVSTLELGDSALYLCASSRTSGGPYEQYFGPGTRLTVT.

The DNA of the CDR3 is TGTGCCAGCAGCCACCAGACAGAACCTAAAGAGACCCAGTACTTC. The encoded protein is CASSHQTEPKETQYF. The chain couples TRBV7-9 to TRBJ2-5, with D possibly TRBD1 on 5 matching bases. CDR1 and CDR2 (germline): SEHNR, FQNEAQ (reference sequence). The CDR3 totals 15 residues. Trimming cost V 5 bases and J 3 bases, with 16 bases left between them. The variable domain in full, completed from reference TRBV7-9 and TRBJ2-5, reads DTGVSQNPRHKITKRGQNVTFRCDPISEHNRLYWYRQTLGQGPEFLTYFQNEAQLEKSRLLSDRFSAERPKGSFSTLEIQRTEQGDSAMYLCASSHQTEPKETQYFGPGTRLLVL.

V and J are TRBV2 and TRBJ1-1; 7 bases map to TRBD1. Germline loops: CDR1 SNHLY, CDR2 FYNNEI. The CDR3 loop spans 14 amino acids. J was trimmed by 0 bases and V by 5 bases; bases with no gene match: 3. The CDR3 nucleotides are TGTGCCAGCAGTAACAGGGGAATGAACACTGAAGCTTTCTTT. Amino acids: CASSNRGMNTEAFF. Full variable domain (remainder filled in from reference TRBV2 and TRBJ1-1): EPEVTQTPSHQVTQMGQEVILRCVPISNHLYFYWYRQILGQKVEFLVSFYNNEISEKSEIFDDQFSVERPDGSNFTLKIRSTKLEDSAMYFCASSNRGMNTEAFFGQGTRLTVV.

The chain joins TRBV5-4 to TRBJ2-1, with TRBD2 matching 9 bases. With 0 bases clipped from V and 7 bases from J, the junction kept 5 bases outside the gene matches. CDR1 is SGHNT and CDR2 is YYREEE in the germline V gene (reference sequence). CDR3 size: 15 residues. The CDR3 reads CASSLAHLAGNEQFF. CDR3 nucleotide sequence: TGTGCCAGCAGCTTGGCCCACCTAGCGGGGAATGAGCAGTTCTTC.

This chain links TRBV11-3 with TRBJ1-1; possible D gene TRBD1, 6 bases. The V end lost 4 bases, the J end lost 5 bases, and 17 bases lay between the germline ends. CDR1 is SGHNT, CDR2 YENEEA, per germline. This CDR3 contains 15 residues. In DNA, the CDR3 is TGTGCCAGCAGCTCAGGGGTCCGACCCCATACTGAAGCTTTCTTT. Protein sequence: CASSSGVRPHTEAFF.

This sequence joins TRBV28 and TRBJ2-2, with TRBD2 identical over 8 bases. The trim removed 6 bases at V and 2 bases at J, leaving 8 bases unmatched. The CDR3 extends over 16 amino acids. CDR1 is MDHEN and CDR2 is SYDVKM in the germline V gene. The CDR3 DNA is TGTGCCAGCAGCTCAGGCGGGGGGAGTAACACCGGGGAGCTGTTTTTT. Protein: CASSSGGGSNTGELFF.

On this clone itself: Other DNA variants within this sample encode the same CDR3. The CDR3 spells CSVSAGTEAFF. The CDR3 DNA reads as TGCAGCGTATCGGCGGGGACTGAAGCTTTCTTT. The rearrangement joins TRBV29-1 to TRBJ1-1; the D is unclear. The V and J ends lost 6 bases and 5 bases respectively, with 10 bases between them. The CDR3 sequence is 11 residues long. The V gene's germline CDR1 is SQVTM and CDR2 ANQGSEA.

V and J are TRBV7-9 and TRBJ2-1; TRBD2 agrees at 11 bases. The CDR3 is 15 residues long. Germline-derived CDR1 and CDR2 are SEHNR and FQNEAQ (reference sequence). The V segment lost 5 bases and the J segment 7 bases; nucleotides outside the gene matches: 7. The CDR3 nucleotides read TGTGCCAGCAGCCCCACCGGGACTAGCGGTAATGAGCAGTTCTTC. Protein sequence: CASSPTGTSGNEQFF.

The chain links TRBV4-2 to TRBJ2-2; 12 positions match TRBD2. Germline CDR1 and CDR2: LGHNA and YNFKEQ. The CDR3 is 17 amino acids. V trimming: 1 base; J trimming: 6 bases; junction bases outside the gene matches: 6. CDR3 bases: TGTGCCAGCAGCCAAGTAACCCTAGCGGGAGGGGCCGGGGAGCTGTTTTTT. This translates into CASSQVTLAGGAGELFF.